The 14 T cell receptor beta chains given below trace back to one sample, sequenced in a study of cytomegalovirus exposure and HLA in healthy donors. Primers: 60 Vbeta forward and 13 Jbeta reverse. Some clones are missing from TCRdb's copy, which holds only in-frame ones; the method was immunoSEQ multiplex PCR. The data show about 220,000 clones, about 75% seen once. Sequenced: PBMCs. All receptors derive from a young woman in good health and CMV-seronegative.

This clone appeared a few times. The V and J genes are TRBV15 and TRBJ2-7, with a weak D call TRBD1 (6 bases). V was shortened by 0 bases and J by 0 bases, with 9 bases between the two germline ends. The CDR3 loop spans 15 amino acids. Germline CDR1 is LNHNV and CDR2 is YYDKDF (reference sequence). The CDR3 DNA follows: TGTGCCACCAGCAGAGAGGACAGTCCCTCCTACGAGCAGTACTTC. Translating it yields CATSREDSPSYEQYF. The full variable domain, with the rest looked up from reference TRBV15 and TRBJ2-7, is DAMVIQNPRYQVTQFGKPVTLSCSQTLNHNVMYWYQQKSSQAPKLLFHYYDKDFNNEADTPDNFQSRRPNTSFCFLDIRSPGLGDTAMYLCATSREDSPSYEQYFGPGTRLTVT.

CDR3 bases: TGTGCCAGCAGTCGACGACTAGCGGGGGGGCCGCAGTTCTTC. This codes for CASSRRLAGGPQFF. This sequence joins TRBV6-5 and TRBJ2-1, with 14 bases lining up with TRBD2. V shed 5 bases, J shed 12 bases, and the junction held 6 bases outside the gene matches. The germline V gene encodes CDR1 MNHEY and CDR2 SVGAGI. CDR3 size: 14 residues.

Worth noting for this clone: Germline and junction disagree at one end, which may indicate a read error. J is TRBJ2-7 and V is TRBV7-9; 11 nucleotides line up with TRBD2. CDR3 length: 14 amino acids. The V gene's germline CDR1 is SEHNR and CDR2 FQNEAQ (reference sequence). The CDR3 region has the DNA TGTTCCAGCAGCGAAGGGACTAGCGGCTACGAGCAGTACTTC. This gives the protein CSSSEGTSGYEQYF.

The V and J genes are TRBV14 and TRBJ1-1; D not resolved. V lost 1 base and J 5 bases, leaving 14 bases between the germline ends. Germline loops: CDR1 SGHDN, CDR2 FVKESK. The CDR3 length is 15 residues. Here the CDR3 reads CASSQVGGGVTEAFF. In DNA, the CDR3 is TGTGCCAGCAGCCAAGTGGGAGGTGGGGTAACTGAAGCTTTCTTT.

The chain links TRBV5-1 to TRBJ1-1; perhaps TRBD1 as D (6 bases). The CDR3 loop spans 16 amino acids. CDR1 is SGHRS and CDR2 is YFSETQ in the germline V gene. V was pared by 4 bases and J by 1 base, with 17 bases between. CDR3 bases: TGCGCCAGCAGCCCGTTCGGACAGAGCCCGAACACTGAAGCTTTCTTT. Encoded protein: CASSPFGQSPNTEAFF.

CDR3 coding DNA: TGTGCCAGCAGTGTGACTAGCGGGGGGGCCAACATTCAGTACTTC. Encoded protein: CASSVTSGGANIQYF. The chain has TRBV6-1 and TRBJ2-4; TRBD2 matches 14 bases. This CDR3 is built from 15 residues. Germline V gene lookup returns CDR1 MNHNS and CDR2 SASEGT. V lost 4 bases to trimming and J lost 7 bases; unmatched junction nucleotides: 3.

This rearrangement joins TRBV11-2 to TRBJ2-2; 9 positions agree with TRBD1. The CDR3 consists of 17 residues. With V trimmed by 1 base and J by 2 bases, 5 bases remained unmatched. From germline, CDR1 is SGHAT and CDR2 FQNNGV. In DNA, the CDR3 is TGTGCCAGCAGCTTAGCCACAGGGGGCCCTAACACCGGGGAGCTGTTTTTT. Translated: CASSLATGGPNTGELFF.

V gene TRBV6-1 combines with J gene TRBJ2-7, with D perhaps TRBD2 (6 bases). This CDR3 region has 12 residues. The V end was cut by 5 bases, the J end by 7 bases, with 12 bases between. Germline-derived CDR1 and CDR2 are MNHNS and SASEGT. The CDR3 sequence is CASSRTTGEQYF. CDR3 coding DNA: TGTGCCAGCAGTAGGACTACTGGGGAGCAGTACTTC.

This clone was counted a single time. The chain employs TRBV6-1 and TRBJ2-3, with D unresolved. With 2 bases removed from V and 5 bases from J, the gap between germline ends came to 14 bases. Per the germline V gene, CDR1 is MNHNS and CDR2 is SASEGT. This CDR3 is 15 amino acids long. The CDR3 protein is CASSETVLKRDTQYF. The CDR3, as DNA: TGTGCCAGCAGTGAAACGGTCCTTAAACGAGATACGCAGTATTTT.

V is TRBV11-2 and J is TRBJ2-5; D may be TRBD2 (6 bases). V was pared by 0 bases and J by 5 bases, with 16 bases between. Germline loops: CDR1 SGHAT, CDR2 FQNNGV. This CDR3 is built from 16 residues. DNA for the CDR3: TGTGCCAGCAGCTTAGACTTTCCAGCGGGTCCCGAGACCCAGTACTTC. This translates into CASSLDFPAGPETQYF.

This chain joins TRBV11-3 and TRBJ1-1; 7 positions match TRBD1. CDR3 length equals 13 residues. CDR1 SGHNT and CDR2 YENEEA come from the germline V gene. Trimming removed 7 bases from V and 4 bases from J; junction bases left unmatched: 6. The DNA of the CDR3 is TGTGCCAGCACTGGTTCAGGGGGCACTGAAGCTTTCTTT. Its translation: CASTGSGGTEAFF.

The V call is TRBV15, the J call TRBJ2-5; unclear D gene. V lost 9 bases and J lost 3, with 20 bases in between. CDR1 and CDR2 (germline): LNHNV, YYDKDF (reference sequence). This CDR3 spans 15 amino acids. This chain's CDR3 is CATARGIGGKETQYF. The CDR3 coding sequence is TGTGCCACAGCCAGAGGTATCGGCGGAAAAGAGACCCAGTACTTC. The entire variable domain, with the rest obtained from reference TRBV15 and TRBJ2-5, is as follows: DAMVIQNPRYQVTQFGKPVTLSCSQTLNHNVMYWYQQKSSQAPKLLFHYYDKDFNNEADTPDNFQSRRPNTSFCFLDIRSPGLGDTAMYLCATARGIGGKETQYFGPGTRLLVL.

This clone was counted between two and nine times. Other DNA sequences in the same sample also yield this CDR3. The chain links TRBV5-1 to TRBJ2-7; the D gene is possibly TRBD2 (5 bases). V lost 0 bases to trimming and J lost 0 bases, with 7 bases between them. CDR3 length: 14 residues. Germline lookup yields CDR1 SGHRS and CDR2 YFSETQ. This CDR3 is CASSLAGDSYEQYF. CDR3 bases: TGCGCCAGCAGCTTGGCCGGGGACTCCTACGAGCAGTACTTC.

The V gene is TRBV6-1, the J gene TRBJ2-3; D perhaps matches TRBD2 (5 bases). This CDR3 contains 15 residues. The V end lost 2 bases, the J end lost 0 bases, and 9 bases lay between the germline ends. Germline CDR1 MNHNS, CDR2 SASEGT. This chain's CDR3 is CASSERERSTDTQYF. The CDR3 nucleotides are TGTGCCAGCAGTGAAAGGGAGCGGAGCACAGATACGCAGTATTTT.